Listed below are T cell receptor beta chains from one sample, sequenced in a study of cytotoxic CD8 clonotypes in ibrutinib-treated CLL. Assay: immunoSEQ multiplex PCR; the TCRdb copy retains only in-frame clones and omits some. The sample carries 120,000 to 150,000 clones, more than 85% recorded once. The sample consisted of PBMCs, taken after 12 months of ibrutinib treatment. Receptors originate from a human donor with chronic lymphocytic leukemia. Both conserved end residues are part of each CDR3. The D gene is left open where the match is weak. The listing skips clone size in some rows; elsewhere it reads once, few, many or a size class.

V gene	D gene	clone size	J gene	CDR3 protein	CDR3 DNA
TRBV19	-	once	TRBJ1-1	CASLDRMNTEAFF	TGTGCCAGCCTGGACCGCATGAACACTGAAGCTTTCTTT
TRBV2	-	-	TRBJ2-7	CASQGKYEQYF	TGTGCCAGCCAGGGCAAGTACGAGCAGTACTTC
TRBV7-2	-	-	TRBJ2-3	CASSRGATSTDTQYF	TGTGCCAGCAGCCGGGGGGCGACTAGCACAGATACGCAGTATTTT
TRBV6-5	TRBD1	-	TRBJ1-5	CASSWGQGQWGEPQHF	TGTGCCAGCAGTTGGGGACAGGGGCAATGGGGGGAGCCCCAGCATTTT
TRBV19	-	-	TRBJ1-2	CATGIDPYGYTF	TGTGCCACTGGGATTGACCCTTATGGCTACACCTTC
TRBV27	-	-	TRBJ2-7	CASSFGDTATYEQYF	TGTGCCAGCAGTTTCGGGGACACAGCAACCTACGAGCAGTACTTC
TRBV6-1	TRBD2	-	TRBJ2-7	CASSEEREVTYEQYF	TGTGCCAGCAGTGAAGAGCGGGAGGTGACCTACGAGCAGTACTTC
TRBV27	-	-	TRBJ2-3	CASSIPPAQGGTQYF	TGTGCCAGCAGTATACCCCCCGCCCAGGGGGGTACGCAGTATTTT
TRBV6-5	-	few	TRBJ1-1	CASSYSKALGTEAFF	TGTGCCAGCAGTTACTCGAAGGCCTTGGGCACTGAAGCTTTCTTT
TRBV6-5	-	-	TRBJ2-5	CASSSYTGRLAETQYF	TGTGCCAGCAGTTCTTATACAGGGAGATTGGCAGAGACCCAGTACTTC
TRBV28	-	-	TRBJ2-1	CASSFFNEQFF	TGTGCCAGCAGTTTCTTCAATGAGCAGTTCTTC
TRBV13	-	once	TRBJ1-5	CASSSRTGTPSNQPQHF	TGTGCCAGCAGCTCCCGAACCGGGACACCTAGCAATCAGCCCCAGCATTTT
TRBV7-9	-	-	TRBJ1-1	CASSLGQGRDEAFF	TGTGCCAGCAGCTTAGGTCAAGGGCGAGATGAAGCTTTCTTT
TRBV19	-	-	TRBJ2-1	CASSISSYNEQFF	TGTGCCAGTAGTATTAGCTCCTACAATGAGCAGTTCTTC
TRBV11-2	-	-	TRBJ1-1	CASRQPGRKNTEAFF	TGTGCCAGCAGACAACCGGGACGGAAGAACACTGAAGCTTTCTTT
TRBV7-8	-	-	TRBJ1-5	CASSLNQQGNQPQHF	TGTGCCAGCAGCTTAAACCAGCAAGGCAATCAGCCCCAGCATTTT
TRBV5-8	TRBD1	once	TRBJ2-3	CASSPGQGWTDTQYF	TGTGCCAGCAGCCCCGGACAGGGATGGACAGATACGCAGTATTTT
TRBV6-5	-	-	TRBJ2-4	CASRGLAKNIQYF	TGTGCCAGCAGAGGACTAGCCAAAAACATTCAGTACTTC
TRBV28	TRBD1	-	TRBJ2-7	CATNDRGLGYEQYF	TGTGCCACAAATGACAGGGGGCTTGGCTACGAGCAGTACTTC
TRBV27	TRBD1	-	TRBJ2-2	CASRYGQGSTGELFF	TGTGCCAGCAGATACGGACAGGGTTCCACCGGGGAGCTGTTTTTT
TRBV18	TRBD1	few	TRBJ1-2	CASSHSQGAYGYTF	TGTGCCAGCTCACACTCCCAGGGGGCGTATGGCTACACCTTC
TRBV15	TRBD2	-	TRBJ2-2	CATSSLRGSGELFF	TGTGCCACCAGCAGCCTGCGGGGGTCCGGGGAGCTGTTTTTT
TRBV12-2	-	few	TRBJ2-2	CASRWPKNTGELFF	TGTGCAAGTCGCTGGCCAAAGAACACCGGGGAGCTGTTTTTT
TRBV27	-	-	TRBJ2-3	CASSFTRGSTDTQYF	TGTGCCAGCAGTTTCACACGGGGGAGTACAGATACGCAGTATTTT
TRBV7-6	TRBD2	-	TRBJ2-1	CASSLILAGYNEQFF	TGTGCCAGCAGCTTAATACTAGCGGGCTACAATGAGCAGTTCTTC
TRBV9	-	-	TRBJ1-2	CASSVEGNYGYTF	TGTGCCAGCAGCGTAGAGGGGAACTATGGCTACACCTTC
TRBV29-1	TRBD2	-	TRBJ2-1	CSVEGTSLGAGNEQFF	TGCAGCGTTGAAGGGACTAGCCTCGGAGCGGGTAATGAGCAGTTCTTC
TRBV19	TRBD2	-	TRBJ2-7	CASSTSGREQYF	TGTGCCAGTAGTACTAGCGGGAGGGAGCAGTACTTC
TRBV10-3	TRBD1	-	TRBJ2-3	CAITRTGGADTQYF	TGTGCCATCACTAGGACAGGGGGAGCAGATACGCAGTATTTT
TRBV28	-	-	TRBJ1-2	CASSLLGGAWGYTF	TGTGCCAGCAGTTTATTAGGGGGGGCCTGGGGCTACACCTTC
TRBV7-7	TRBD2	-	TRBJ2-2	CASSLVTSGTGELFF	TGTGCTAGCAGCTTAGTGACTAGCGGCACCGGGGAGCTGTTTTTT
TRBV5-5	-	-	TRBJ2-7	CASSDLGYEQYF	TGTGCCAGCAGCGACCTGGGCTACGAGCAGTACTTC
TRBV7-3	TRBD1	few	TRBJ1-1	CASSSRQGATEAFF	TGTGCCAGCAGCTCCAGACAGGGGGCCACTGAAGCTTTCTTT
TRBV27	-	-	TRBJ1-2	CASGPRVDNGYTF	TGTGCCAGTGGACCTAGGGTAGACAATGGCTACACCTTC
TRBV7-9	TRBD1	-	TRBJ1-2	CASSTPRQGLWGYTF	TGTGCCAGCAGCACCCCGCGACAGGGATTGTGGGGCTACACCTTC
TRBV10-1	-	-	TRBJ2-1	CASSESSRSSYNEQFF	TGCGCCAGCAGTGAGTCGAGCAGGAGCTCCTACAATGAGCAGTTCTTC
TRBV20-1	-	few	TRBJ2-1	CSASYGTQQFF	TGCAGTGCTTCGTATGGGACTCAGCAGTTCTTC
TRBV10-3	TRBD1	-	TRBJ2-7	CAISERTGEDEQYF	TGTGCCATCAGTGAAAGGACAGGGGAAGACGAGCAGTACTTC
TRBV4-2	-	-	TRBJ1-5	CASSQGQGDSQPQHF	TGTGCCAGCAGCCAAGGGCAGGGTGATAGTCAGCCCCAGCATTTT
TRBV25-1	TRBD2	-	TRBJ2-2	CASSELGGTGELFF	TGTGCCAGCAGTGAACTGGGAGGGACCGGGGAGCTGTTTTTT
TRBV7-2	TRBD1	-	TRBJ2-6	CATQGDWSGANVLTF	TGTGCCACACAGGGGGACTGGTCTGGGGCCAACGTCCTGACTTTC